The T cell receptor beta chain under discussion was sequenced for a study of CXCR3-negative and CXCR3-positive naive CD8 T cells (dated by TCRdb to about 2019). Study-level background: Approximately 140 million TRB reads were obtained in total, roughly 1.5 +/- 0.3 million reads per library. Diversity and physicochemical repertoire analyses were performed on around twelve donors pooled from two independent experiments. Naive subsets from about five donors and memory cells from 3 donors were included in the TRBV-TRBJ cluster analysis.

Notes on this clonotype: Its antigen specificity is not known.

These reads were obtained on a NextSeq 550. The Human TCR Profiling Kit (MiLaboratory) was used to make UMI-labeled 5' RACE TRB cDNA libraries. cDNA synthesis used the entire amount of extracted RNA, and PCR amplification then used the entire amount of cDNA produced. Libraries were prepared in parallel with an identical number of PCR cycles. Under the source paper's analysis protocol: With a minimum of two reads required per UMI, MIGEC and MiXCR pulled out about 52,000 +/- 9,100 unique UMI-labeled TRB cDNA molecules from each library. Each library averaged around 40,000 +/- 10,000 functional in-frame TRB CDR3 nucleotide clonotypes without stop codons. After downsampling to 5000 UMI-labeled TRB molecules per sample, diversity metrics, including normalized Shannon-Wiener and Chao1, were computed in VDJtools. Clonotype-size-weighted physicochemical properties of the central five CDR3 residues (interaction energy, strength, volume and Kidera factor 4) were computed in VDJtools. The reads underwent TCRdb reprocessing, giving one record for each CDR3 protein sequence and no DNA. TCRdb's processing, not the study's, gives the V and J calls here. The table for this sample lists roughly 24,000 distinct CDR3 sequences. The ten most abundant clones make up roughly 2.8% of the sample.

General findings and caveats noted by the study authors: Naive CXCR3-negative and CXCR3-positive cells from the same donor showed similar TRBV-TRBJ usage, whereas memory cells showed distinct patterns. Repertoire diversity was comparably high in both naive subsets but much lower in memory CD8+ T cells. Compared with CXCR3-negative naive cells, CXCR3-positive naive cells had TRB CDR3s with higher hydrophobicity (lower Kidera factor 4), lower energy, and higher strength and volume indices. Because surface CD5, which has been linked to self-reactivity in mice, was comparable between naive subsets, TCR interaction strength was also inferred from TRB CDR3 physicochemical properties. CXCR3 expression partially decreased after cryopreservation, so most assays used freshly isolated PBMCs.

Each CD8+ T cell subset was flow-sorted in triplicate, with about 320,000 cells per subset placed directly into RLT lysis buffer. To keep memory contaminants out, a stringent definition of naive CD8+ T cells was applied: CD45RO-CCR7+CD27+CD95-. Peripheral blood mononuclear cells were isolated from buffy coats by standard density gradient centrifugation. Naive CXCR3-negative and CXCR3-positive CD8+ T cells were flow-sorted on a FACSAria III. An RNeasy Mini Kit was used to extract total RNA from the sorted cells. The germline V gene provides CDR1 SQVTM and CDR2 ANQGSEA. The CDR3 holds 13 amino acids from the cysteine to the phenylalanine. The DNA is not on file.

Recombination connected TRBV29-1 to TRBJ2-1; there is no DNA to check the TCRdb D call of TRBD1. The TCR sequence derives from a human donor in good health. Some clones in this sample may be carry-over from other donors' samples. Sequenced: naive CXCR3- CD8+ T cells from blood. The label giving this sample's cell subset or site can be read as: CD45RO-CCR7+CD27+CD95- naive CD8+ T cells lacking CXCR3 (TNR3-). The CDR3 sequence is CSVESRGDYEQFF.